Listed here are 10 T cell receptor beta chains from one sample, sequenced in a study of T cells in Graves' hyperthyroidism and ophthalmopathy. TCR beta CDR3 region amplification was performed from RNA transcripts. The primer set for the first-round RT-PCR of the TCR CDR3 was HTBI. TCRdb re-called the multiplex PCR reads through MiXCR, storing one row per CDR3 protein. The data hold 500,000 to 600,000 distinct CDR3 sequences, with about 20% observed a single time. Specimen: blood. These receptors were obtained from a man aged 35 to 55 with Graves' ophthalmopathy.

This clonotype came up a few times. V is TRBV6-1 and J is TRBJ2-1; TRBD2 aligns across 8 bases. V gave up 10 bases and J gave up 5 bases; unmatched junction bases: 10. The CDR3 covers 14 residues. Germline assignment: CDR1 MNHNS and CDR2 SASEGT. CDR3 in amino acids: CATYESGGNNEQFF. Written as DNA, the CDR3 is TGTGCCACCTATGAGAGCGGGGGAAACAATGAGCAGTTCTTC.

J is TRBJ2-1 and V is TRBV11-2; 12 bases align to TRBD2. V was pared by 4 bases and J by 8 bases, with 12 bases of the junction left unmatched. CDR1 and CDR2 from the germline V gene are SGHAT and FQNNGV. The CDR3 is 17 residues long. The CDR3 protein is CASSSSVTSGRGHEQFF. The CDR3 DNA follows: TGTGCCAGCAGCTCGAGCGTGACTAGCGGGAGAGGGCATGAGCAGTTCTTC.

The chain is built from TRBV20-1 and TRBJ2-5, with D hard to call. Germline CDR1 DFQATT, CDR2 SNEGSKA (reference sequence). The V end was cut by 6 bases, the J end by 7 bases, with 12 bases between. This CDR3 has 11 residues. CDR3 sequence: CSAPTFMTQYF. Written as DNA, the CDR3 is TGCAGTGCCCCCACATTCATGACCCAGTACTTC.

This clonotype was found many times. The genes are TRBV6-1 and TRBJ2-1; perhaps D is TRBD1 or TRBD2 (5 bases each). V lost 2 bases to trimming and J lost 5 bases, with 16 bases between them. In germline, CDR1 is MNHNS, CDR2 SASEGT. CDR3 length: 16 amino acids. The CDR3 reads CASSERGERGNNEQFF. In DNA, the CDR3 is TGTGCCAGCAGTGAAAGGGGCGAACGGGGTAACAATGAGCAGTTCTTC.

This chain links TRBV5-1 with TRBJ2-7; maybe TRBD2 (5 bases). The germline gives CDR1 SGHRS, CDR2 YFSETQ. CDR3 size: 15 residues. V was shortened by 1 base and J by 0 bases, with 11 bases between the two germline ends. The CDR3 region has the DNA TGCGCCAGCAGCTTGAATCTGGGGAGCTCCTACGAGCAGTACTTC. Its protein is CASSLNLGSSYEQYF.

This clonotype was seen a few times. V usage is TRBV2 and J usage is TRBJ2-2; D perhaps matches TRBD1 (5 bases). Germline CDR1 SNHLY, CDR2 FYNNEI. V was trimmed by 4 bases and J by 5 bases, leaving 8 bases between them. The CDR3 sequence is 13 residues long. The CDR3 reads CASSGRVTGELFF. As DNA, the CDR3 is TGTGCCAGCAGTGGCAGGGTAACCGGGGAGCTGTTTTTT.

This clonotype was seen ten or more times. This rearrangement joins TRBV7-9 to TRBJ2-3; D possibly uses TRBD1 or TRBD2 (5 bases each). Germline loops: CDR1 SEHNR, CDR2 FQNEAQ (reference sequence). V dropped 0 bases and J dropped 2 bases, with 9 bases sitting between them. The CDR3 loop spans 15 amino acids. The CDR3 nucleotides read TGTGCCAGCAGCTTAGCCGGGGACGTCACAGATACGCAGTATTTT. Residues: CASSLAGDVTDTQYF.

This clonotype was detected many times. The chain combines TRBV12-3 or TRBV12-4 with TRBJ1-1, with D unresolved. V was shortened by 4 bases and J by 7 bases, with 10 bases between the two germline ends. The CDR3 extends over 12 amino acids. The CDR3 nucleotides read TGTGCCAGCAGTTATAATCGGGGTGAAGCTTTCTTT. This translates into CASSYNRGEAFF.

This clonotype was observed a handful of times. The genes are TRBV5-1 and TRBJ2-2, with 13 nucleotides matching TRBD2. The CDR3 is 15 residues long. Unmatched junction bases numbered 3, after V lost 4 bases and J lost 6 bases. The V gene's germline CDR1 is SGHRS and CDR2 YFSETQ. CDR3 sequence reads: CASSRTSGGSGELFF. In DNA, the CDR3 is TGCGCCAGCAGCCGGACTAGCGGGGGTTCCGGGGAGCTGTTTTTT.

J is TRBJ1-3 and V is TRBV11-2, with D possibly TRBD1 on 6 matching bases. CDR1 is SGHAT and CDR2 is FQNNGV in the germline V gene. V was cut by 5 bases and J by 7 bases, with 12 bases left in between. CDR3 length: 13 amino acids. As DNA, the CDR3 is TGTGCCAGCAGCCCCCCTACAGGGAACACCATATATTTT. The encoded protein is CASSPPTGNTIYF.